This T cell receptor (beta chain) derives from a study of blood T cell repertoires in COVID-19. Turning to the study itself: Both acute and convalescent COVID-19 samples were obtained from the United States, Italy and Spain. Nucleic acid was either cDNA or gDNA, and it came from T cells, B-cell-depleted T cells, or PBMCs.

CDR1 and CDR2 (germline): SGHTA, FQGNSA. The CDR3 sequence is 14 residues long. V was pared by 3 bases and J by 8 bases, with 4 bases of the junction left unmatched. As originally analysed: By means of reference gene primer amplification, nucleated cell counts were estimated. TCRdb keeps only in-frame clones here, not all; method: immunoSEQ multiplex PCR. Clone size and V and J calls were adopted from that table, with D and trimming inferred from the DNA. The profile shows some 150,000 clones, approximately 80% of them singletons. The clonotype was recovered from a man aged 55 to 70 with acute or convalescent COVID-19. The rearrangement uses TRBV7-2 and TRBJ2-3, with 11 bases aligning to TRBD2. Specimen: peripheral blood. The CDR3 sequence is CASSFSGGAATQYF. For the CDR3, the DNA is TGTGCCAGCAGCTTTAGCGGGGGGGCGGCTACGCAGTATTTT.